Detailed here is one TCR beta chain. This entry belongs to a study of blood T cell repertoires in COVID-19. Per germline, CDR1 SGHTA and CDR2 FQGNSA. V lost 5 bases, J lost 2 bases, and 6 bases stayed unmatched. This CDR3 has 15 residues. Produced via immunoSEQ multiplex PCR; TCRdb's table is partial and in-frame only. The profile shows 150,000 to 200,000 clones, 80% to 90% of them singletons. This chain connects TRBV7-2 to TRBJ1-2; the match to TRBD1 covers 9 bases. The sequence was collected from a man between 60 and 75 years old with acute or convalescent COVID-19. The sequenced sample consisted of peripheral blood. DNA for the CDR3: TGTGCCAGCAGCCTCCTCGGGACAGGGAACTATGGCTACACCTTC. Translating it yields CASSLLGTGNYGYTF.